This is a list of T cell receptor beta chains from one sample in a study of CD8+ T cells in alopecia areata. The table came from immunoSEQ multiplex PCR; TCRdb's copy has only in-frame clones and leaves some out. The sample includes approximately 98,000 clones, under 60% of them seen just once. The sequencing input was NKG2D-low CD8+ T cells sorted from blood. These TCRs come from a human donor with alopecia areata. Both conserved end residues are part of each CDR3. The D gene is left open where the match is weak. Expanded clones are given a class, and other clones once, few, many or no size at all.

>-|11|TRBV19|TRBJ2-3|-
CATGAPDTQYF
TGTGCTACGGGGGCCCCAGATACGCAGTATTTT
>-|14|TRBV27|TRBJ2-7|-
CASSLQPGRYEQYF
TGTGCCAGCAGTTTACAGCCTGGACGATACGAGCAGTACTTC
>-|11|TRBV27|TRBJ2-7|-
CASSLGGEQYF
TGTGCCAGCAGTTTAGGTGGCGAGCAGTACTTC
>-|15|TRBV2|TRBJ2-5|-
CASSEAFGVEETQYF
TGTGCCAGCAGTGAAGCTTTCGGCGTTGAAGAGACCCAGTACTTC
>-|13|TRBV2|TRBJ1-1|-
CASSEVLDTEAFF
TGTGCCAGCAGCGAGGTGTTGGACACTGAAGCTTTCTTT
>TRBD2|12|TRBV29-1|TRBJ2-7|few
CSVSGRAGEQYF
TGCAGCGTTAGCGGGAGGGCAGGTGAGCAGTACTTC
>TRBD1|13|TRBV18|TRBJ1-4|-
CASSDRVYEKLFF
TGTGCCAGCTCAGACAGGGTTTATGAAAAACTGTTTTTT
>-|14|TRBV19|TRBJ2-1|few
CASSLRGGDNEQFF
TGTGCCAGTAGTTTAAGGGGGGGCGACAATGAGCAGTTCTTC
>TRBD1|13|TRBV30|TRBJ1-5|-
CAWTGGDNQPQHF
TGTGCCTGGACAGGGGGCGACAATCAGCCCCAGCATTTT
>-|12|TRBV10-3|TRBJ2-7|few
CAISYPGDEQYF
TGTGCCATCAGTTACCCGGGAGACGAGCAGTACTTC
>TRBD2|16|TRBV27|TRBJ2-3|-
CASSSLATSGTDTQYF
TGTGCCAGCAGTTCCCTGGCGACTAGCGGCACAGATACGCAGTATTTT
>-|13|TRBV19|TRBJ2-1|few
CASQTATNNEQFF
TGTGCCAGTCAGACTGCTACTAACAATGAGCAGTTCTTC
>-|14|TRBV5-1|TRBJ1-5|-
CASSLGHSNQPQHF
TGCGCCAGCAGCTTGGGTCATAGCAATCAGCCCCAGCATTTT
>TRBD2|15|TRBV13|TRBJ2-5|-
CASGGEREGRETQYF
TGTGCCAGCGGGGGAGAGCGGGAGGGCCGAGAGACCCAGTACTTC
>-|15|TRBV10-3|TRBJ1-1|-
CAIRRAGSENAEAFF
TGTGCCATCAGGAGGGCAGGGAGTGAGAACGCTGAAGCTTTCTTT
>-|16|TRBV7-9|TRBJ1-4|-
CASSLSHSATNEKLFF
TGTGCCAGCAGCTTAAGCCACAGCGCAACTAATGAAAAACTGTTTTTT
>-|12|TRBV29-1|TRBJ1-1|-
CSVAEGGTEAFF
TGCAGCGTAGCGGAGGGCGGCACTGAAGCTTTCTTT
>-|16|TRBV9|TRBJ2-6|-
CASIGRQGTGANVLTF
TGTGCCAGCATCGGGAGACAGGGAACTGGGGCCAACGTCCTGACTTTC
>-|13|TRBV9|TRBJ1-1|-
CASSPTGNTEAFF
TGTGCCAGCAGCCCCACAGGGAACACTGAAGCTTTCTTT
>TRBD2|19|TRBV2|TRBJ2-6|-
CASSEGPGGLSSGANVLTF
TGTGCCAGCAGTGAAGGTCCGGGAGGCCTGAGCTCTGGGGCCAACGTCCTGACTTTC
>TRBD2|16|TRBV19|TRBJ2-1|-
CASSRAPGTSWDEQFF
TGTGCCAGTAGTAGAGCCCCCGGGACTAGCTGGGATGAGCAGTTCTTC
>TRBD2|17|TRBV4-1|TRBJ2-1|few
CASSQSPGTSGYNEQFF
TGCGCCAGCAGCCAATCCCCCGGGACTAGCGGATACAATGAGCAGTTCTTC
>-|11|TRBV12-5|TRBJ2-7|-
CASGPGYEQYF
TGTGCTAGTGGTCCAGGGTACGAGCAGTACTTC
>TRBD2|14|TRBV7-2|TRBJ2-1|many
CASSSGLGVDEQFF
TGTGCCAGCAGCTCCGGACTAGGTGTCGATGAGCAGTTCTTC
>TRBD1|15|TRBV10-3|TRBJ2-2|-
CAIGVGTGDTGELFF
TGTGCCATCGGGGTTGGGACAGGAGACACCGGGGAGCTGTTTTTT
>-|13|TRBV28|TRBJ2-5|-
CASSLDGQETQYF
TGTGCCAGCAGTTTAGACGGGCAAGAGACCCAGTACTTC
>TRBD1|13|TRBV4-2|TRBJ1-2|-
CASSQVKGAGSTF
TGTGCCAGCAGCCAAGTAAAGGGGGCGGGTTCCACCTTC
>TRBD2|17|TRBV7-2|TRBJ2-7|-
CASSLRSLAGGGYEQYF
TGTGCCAGCAGCTTGAGATCACTAGCGGGAGGTGGCTACGAGCAGTACTTC
>TRBD2|16|TRBV6-5|TRBJ2-1|-
CASSYTGLAGSTEQFF
TGTGCCAGCAGTTACACCGGACTAGCGGGGAGTACTGAGCAGTTCTTC
>TRBD2|18|TRBV4-1|TRBJ2-3|-
CASSLKIGLAGAPDTQYF
TGCGCCAGCAGCCTCAAAATTGGACTAGCGGGAGCTCCAGATACGCAGTATTTT
>TRBD1|13|TRBV5-1|TRBJ2-7|few
CASSYRGSYEQYF
TGCGCCAGCAGCTACAGGGGATCCTACGAGCAGTACTTC
>TRBD2|15|TRBV5-1|TRBJ2-1|few
CASSLRTSAVNEQFF
TGCGCCAGCAGCTTGAGGACTAGCGCGGTCAATGAGCAGTTCTTC
>-|15|TRBV30|TRBJ2-6|-
CAWSADSSGANVLTF
TGTGCCTGGAGTGCAGACAGTTCTGGGGCCAACGTCCTGACTTTC
>-|14|TRBV27|TRBJ2-7|-
CASSFGSGVDEQYF
TGTGCCAGCAGTTTTGGGTCGGGAGTCGACGAGCAGTACTTC
>-|11|TRBV29-1|TRBJ1-1|-
CSVVKNTEAFF
TGCAGCGTTGTTAAGAACACTGAAGCTTTCTTT
>TRBD2|15|TRBV2|TRBJ2-7|-
CASTTWGGRGKGQYF
TGTGCCAGCACCACCTGGGGAGGGAGGGGAAAGGGGCAGTACTTC
>-|15|TRBV14|TRBJ2-7|few
CASSQEVAPSYEQYF
TGTGCCAGCAGCCAAGAAGTCGCACCGAGCTACGAGCAGTACTTC
>-|15|TRBV19|TRBJ1-1|few
CASSIVGPGNPEAFF
TGTGCCAGTAGTATAGTTGGTCCAGGCAACCCTGAAGCTTTCTTT
>-|15|TRBV28|TRBJ2-1|-
CASSLVTSYGSGQFF
TGTGCCAGCAGTCTAGTGACTAGTTACGGCAGCGGGCAGTTCTTC
>-|12|TRBV6-5|TRBJ2-2|few
CASSYSTGELFF
TGTGCCAGCAGTTACAGCACCGGGGAGCTGTTTTTT
>TRBD2|13|TRBV27|TRBJ2-3|-
CAAGLAVTDTQYF
TGTGCCGCGGGACTAGCGGTAACAGATACGCAGTATTTT
>-|17|TRBV5-1|TRBJ1-1|-
CASSSWDSRDRYTEAFF
TGCGCCAGCAGCTCTTGGGACTCAAGGGATCGGTACACTGAAGCTTTCTTT
>TRBD1|15|TRBV4-1|TRBJ2-7|few
CASSQEGQETYEQYF
TGCGCCAGCAGCCAAGAGGGACAGGAGACCTACGAGCAGTACTTC
>-|11|TRBV29-1|TRBJ2-1|few
CSEQLDNEQFF
TGCAGCGAGCAACTGGACAATGAGCAGTTCTTC
>-|11|TRBV20-1|TRBJ2-3|-
CSASYLLLEYF
TGCAGTGCTAGTTACCTCCTATTGGAGTATTTT
>-|17|TRBV27|TRBJ2-7|-
CASSLSGAQFSSYEQYF
TGTGCCAGCAGTTTATCGGGGGCGCAATTTAGCTCCTACGAGCAGTACTTC
>-|14|TRBV11-2|TRBJ2-7|-
CASSLGQVSYEQYF
TGTGCCAGCAGCTTAGGTCAGGTTTCCTACGAGCAGTACTTC
>TRBD1|18|TRBV23-1|TRBJ2-5|few
CASSQQDRGDECQETQYF
TGCGCCAGCAGTCAACAGGACAGGGGGGATGAATGTCAAGAGACCCAGTACTTC
>-|15|TRBV19|TRBJ1-1|-
CASTPSIGMGTEAFF
TGTGCCAGTACCCCTTCGATAGGGATGGGCACTGAAGCTTTCTTT
>-|13|TRBV5-6|TRBJ1-1|-
CASSLAMVPEAFF
TGTGCCAGCAGCTTAGCCATGGTACCTGAAGCTTTCTTT
>-|11|TRBV11-2|TRBJ2-5|-
CASSSSETQYF
TGTGCCAGCAGCTCTAGCGAGACCCAGTACTTC
>TRBD2|15|TRBV19|TRBJ2-2|-
CASSTGLVLTVKLFF
TGTGCCAGTAGTACGGGACTAGTCCTGACCGTCAAGCTGTTTTTT
>TRBD1|14|TRBV29-1|TRBJ2-5|-
CSARTGWYQETQYF
TGCAGCGCCAGGACAGGGTGGTACCAAGAGACCCAGTACTTC
>-|14|TRBV2|TRBJ2-1|-
CASSRETTYNEQFF
TGTGCCAGCAGCCGGGAGACCACATACAATGAGCAGTTCTTC